This entry concerns a single T cell receptor (beta chain). The antigen is undetermined. TCRdb recomputed calls from the 5' RACE reads with MiXCR, one row per CDR3 protein. Here the sample spans around 490,000 distinct CDR3 sequences, approximately 16% being singletons. The CDR3 spans 15 residues. Trimming stripped 7 bases from V and 0 bases from J, with 13 bases between. Germline values: CDR1 MDHEN, CDR2 SYDVKM. These data belong to a study of identical twins. Study-wide results and limits: Twin sharing of out-of-frame TCR alpha was underestimated by models in monozygotic pairs. Beta clonotypes that were abundant in cord blood contained fewer insertions, a pattern absent from memory repertoires. Alpha sequences out of frame and shared by twins had excess low generation probability.

These records were also assigned to another study, of yellow fever vaccine responses in identical twins. According to that study: After vaccination, twins' T cell response reportedly seemed partly convergent, partly personalized.

The rearrangement joins TRBV28 to TRBJ2-1, with a tentative D call TRBD2 (6 bases). The origin of this receptor is a woman aged 18-29 years in good health. Source material: CD4+ T cells sorted from blood. CDR3 sequence: CASIDHGSSYNEQFF. The DNA of the CDR3 is TGTGCCAGCATAGACCACGGGAGCTCCTACAATGAGCAGTTCTTC.